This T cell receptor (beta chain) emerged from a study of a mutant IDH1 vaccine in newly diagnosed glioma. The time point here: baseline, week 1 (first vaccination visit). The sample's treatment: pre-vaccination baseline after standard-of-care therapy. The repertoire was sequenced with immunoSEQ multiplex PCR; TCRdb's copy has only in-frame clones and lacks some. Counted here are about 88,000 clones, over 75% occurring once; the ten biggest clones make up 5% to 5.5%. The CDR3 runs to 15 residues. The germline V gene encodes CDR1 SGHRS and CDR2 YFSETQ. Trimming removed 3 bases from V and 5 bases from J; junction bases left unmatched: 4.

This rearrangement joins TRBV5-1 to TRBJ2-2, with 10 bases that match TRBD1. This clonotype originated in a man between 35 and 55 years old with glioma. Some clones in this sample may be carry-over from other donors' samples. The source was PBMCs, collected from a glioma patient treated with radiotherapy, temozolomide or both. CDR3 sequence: CASSSDRGWTGELFF. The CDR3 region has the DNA TGCGCCAGCAGCTCGGACAGGGGGTGGACCGGGGAGCTGTTTTTT.